The 2 T cell receptor beta chains below all came from one sample that was sequenced in a study of T cell responses to AZD1222 COVID-19 vaccine (dated by TCRdb to the early 2020s). Preparation of the library involved the immunoSEQ multiplex PCR assay. This immuneACCESS table, as held by TCRdb, lists in-frame sequences with V and J called but not all clones. Of the missing ones, under half trace to an unresolved V gene in checked studies; the others have no known cause. The sample contains 120,000 to 150,000 clones, roughly 91% of them found a single time. The ten most abundant clones make up 4.5% to 5.5% of the sample. In light of the paper, this sample's time point label describes: baseline before first vaccination. Sequenced here: peripheral blood, sampled on day 0 of AZD1222 vaccination. The source is an adult in good health.

This rearrangement joins TRBV5-1 to TRBJ2-1, with TRBD1 identical over 8 bases. There are 15 residues in the CDR3. V shed 0 bases, J shed 7 bases, and the junction held 6 bases outside the gene matches. Germline CDR1 is SGHRS and CDR2 is YFSETQ. CDR3 residues: CASSLETGVLNEQFF. CDR3 nucleotide sequence: TGCGCCAGCAGCTTGGAGACAGGGGTTCTTAATGAGCAGTTCTTC.

The rearrangement uses TRBV6-5 and TRBJ2-5; the match to TRBD1 covers 8 bases. Trimming removed 6 bases from V and 3 bases from J; junction bases left unmatched: 6. Germline CDR1 MNHEY, CDR2 SVGAGI. The CDR3 runs 14 residues. Written as DNA, the CDR3 is TGTGCCAGCAGCCCCCGGGACAGGAAAGAGACCCAGTACTTC. Protein sequence: CASSPRDRKETQYF.